Below are 18 T cell receptor beta chains sequenced from a single sample in a study of T cell repertoires in cytomegalovirus infection. Each CDR3 protein gets one entry after TCRdb re-called the reads with MiXCR. The sample lists more than 250,000 distinct CDR3 sequences, approximately 25% seen once, with about 14% in the top ten. These receptors have no identified antigens. Sample: cultured PBMCs, taken from culture after CMV antigen stimulation. The source of these receptors is a human donor in good health (CMV status not recorded). Some clones in this sample may be carry-over from other donors' samples.

This clonotype occurred a few times. The chain employs TRBV12-3 or TRBV12-4 and TRBJ1-1; 7 bases map to TRBD1. With V trimmed by 6 bases and J by 3 bases, 10 bases remained unmatched. This CDR3 spans 15 amino acids. DNA of the CDR3: TGTGCCAGCAGCCCTCCGACAGGGCGACACACTGAAGCTTTCTTT. Protein product: CASSPPTGRHTEAFF.

This clonotype came up a few times. The chain links TRBV19 to TRBJ2-7; TRBD1 aligns across 9 bases. The V gene's germline CDR1 is LNHDA and CDR2 SQIVND (reference sequence). The CDR3 is 14 residues long. V trimming: 7 bases; J trimming: 2 bases; junction bases outside the gene matches: 6. CDR3 residues: CASTRDRGAYEQYF. The CDR3 DNA is TGTGCCAGTACCCGAGACAGGGGGGCCTACGAGCAGTACTTC.

This clonotype has at least ten counts. V usage is TRBV7-9 and J usage is TRBJ1-6; no definite D call. Germline CDR1 reads SEHNR; CDR2 reads FQNEAQ (reference sequence). V lost 5 bases, J lost 0 bases, and 14 bases lay in between. The CDR3 sequence is 17 residues long. The CDR3 sequence is CASSLDPLASYNSPLHF. The CDR3 DNA reads TGTGCCAGCAGCCTGGACCCTCTGGCCTCCTATAATTCACCCCTCCACTTT.

This clonotype was picked up a small number of times. The V call is TRBV28, the J call TRBJ2-1; 9 nucleotides align to TRBD2. The germline gives CDR1 MDHEN, CDR2 SYDVKM. CDR3 size: 16 residues. V dropped 5 bases and J dropped 4; count of bases not matched to a gene: 9. The CDR3 is CASSGYGTSRYNEQFF. The CDR3 nucleotides are TGTGCCAGCAGTGGCTACGGGACTAGCAGGTACAATGAGCAGTTCTTC.

This clonotype was found a few times. The gene calls are TRBV7-2 and TRBJ2-1, with 9 positions matching TRBD2. The CDR3 is 14 amino acids. CDR1 is SGHTA, CDR2 FQGNSA, per germline. Trimming took 1 base from V and 12 from J; bases not matched to a gene: 7. CDR3 amino acids: CASSLEGGRAGQFF. CDR3 nucleotides: TGTGCCAGCAGCTTAGAGGGCGGGAGGGCCGGGCAGTTCTTC.

Written as DNA, the CDR3 is TGTGCCAGCAGCCACAGGGGGGTCTTAGTCGAATCCTACGAGCAGTACTTC. It is translated as CASSHRGVLVESYEQYF. The genes are TRBV7-6 and TRBJ2-7, with TRBD1 matching over 8 bases. The CDR3 extends over 17 amino acids. J gave up 1 base and V 5 bases, and 13 bases lay outside the gene matches. Germline V gene lookup returns CDR1 SGHVS and CDR2 FNYEAQ.

There are a few counts of this clonotype. The junction differs from germline at one of its ends, possibly a read error. This chain joins TRBV4-1 and TRBJ1-4; D not certain. The CDR3 extends over 13 amino acids. CDR1 and CDR2 from the germline V gene are MGHRA and YSYEKL. DNA of the CDR3: TGCGCCAGCAGCCAAGATTTGGGAACGCCGCCAGTTTTT. Amino acid sequence: CASSQDLGTPPVF.

At least ten counts were recorded for this clonotype. DNA for the CDR3: TGTGCCAGCAGCACTCGGTACGGCGGCCTTCAGTACTTC. This sequence encodes CASSTRYGGLQYF. The chain links TRBV7-2 to TRBJ2-4; no clear D gene. The CDR3 contains 13 residues. V was pared by 5 bases and J by 11 bases, with 16 bases between. CDR1 and CDR2 (germline): SGHTA, FQGNSA.

V usage is TRBV2 and J usage is TRBJ2-3, with D unresolved. V was trimmed by 7 bases and J by 7 bases, leaving 9 bases between them. Germline-derived CDR1 and CDR2 are SNHLY and FYNNEI. The CDR3 extends over 11 amino acids. CDR3 loop: CASKEGYTQYF. The CDR3 DNA reads TGTGCCAGCAAGGAAGGCTATACGCAGTATTTT.

The CDR3: CASSRTGGVDTQYF. The CDR3 nucleotides read TGTGCCAGTAGTAGGACGGGTGGTGTTGATACGCAGTATTTT. This sequence joins TRBV19 and TRBJ2-3; D unclear. Trimming stripped 4 bases from V and 6 bases from J, with 14 bases between. The germline CDR1 and CDR2 sequences are LNHDA and SQIVND (reference sequence). CDR3 length equals 14 residues.

This clonotype was found many times. The chain carries TRBV7-3 and TRBJ2-1; 14 nucleotides line up with TRBD2. The J segment lost 8 bases and the V segment lost 5 bases, leaving 5 bases of the junction unmatched. CDR3 length equals 15 residues. Germline CDR1 and CDR2: SGHTA and FQGTGA. CDR3 loop: CASSRLAGGWDEQFF. The CDR3 region has the DNA TGTGCCAGCAGCAGACTAGCGGGAGGGTGGGATGAGCAGTTCTTC.

The chain recombines TRBV13 with TRBJ1-1; D remains ambiguous. Germline CDR1 PRHDT, CDR2 FYEKMQ (reference sequence). This CDR3 is 14 amino acids long. Trimming shortened V by 5 bases and J by 1 base, and 11 bases separated the two germline ends. The CDR3 sequence is CASSDGGSNTEAFF. The CDR3 nucleotides are TGTGCCAGCAGCGACGGCGGATCGAACACTGAAGCTTTCTTT.

This chain joins TRBV29-1 and TRBJ2-5, with no clear D. Looked up from germline, CDR1 is SQVTM and CDR2 is ANQGSEA. This CDR3 spans 12 amino acids. The ends were cut back, 3 bases at V and 2 bases at J, with 7 bases in the middle. The CDR3 DNA reads as TGCAGCGTTGACGGTGCGCAAGAGACCCAGTACTTC. It specifies CSVDGAQETQYF. Variable domain in full (rest from reference TRBV29-1 and TRBJ2-5): SAVISQKPSRDICQRGTSLTIQCQVDSQVTMMFWYRQQPGQSLTLIATANQGSEATYESGFVIDKFPISRPNLTFSTLTVSNMSPEDSSIYLCSVDGAQETQYFGPGTRLLVL.

Concerning this clonotype itself: This may arise from a read error, as a much more abundant clone is one base away. The genes are TRBV7-2 and TRBJ1-1; D ambiguous. V dropped 5 bases and J dropped 1 base, with 17 bases sitting between them. The CDR3 contains 16 residues. CDR1 is SGHTA and CDR2 is FQGNSA in the germline V gene. CDR3: CASSLTRAASNTEAFF. CDR3 DNA: TGTGCCAGCAGCCTCACCCGAGCGGCTTCGAACACTGAAGCTTTCTTT.

This clonotype was seen only a few times. The rearrangement links TRBV7-2 to TRBJ2-3, with D possibly being TRBD2 (6 bases). V gave up 5 bases and J gave up 6 bases, with 9 bases separating them. CDR3 length: 12 residues. The germline gives CDR1 SGHTA, CDR2 FQGNSA. Written as DNA, the CDR3 is TGTGCCAGCAGCAAGCGGGTTGATACGCAGTATTTT. Residues: CASSKRVDTQYF.

This clonotype was recorded many times. J is TRBJ2-3 and V is TRBV7-8; 12 bases fit TRBD2. This CDR3 has 17 residues. The J segment lost 3 bases and the V segment lost 5 bases, leaving 9 bases of the junction unmatched. CDR1 is SGHVS, CDR2 FQNEAQ, per germline. CDR3 sequence reads: CASSPGLAGRLTDTQYF. The CDR3 DNA is TGTGCCAGCAGCCCAGGACTAGCGGGAAGACTGACAGATACGCAGTATTTT. Full variable domain (outside the CDR3, taken from reference TRBV7-8 and TRBJ2-3): GAGVSQSPRYKVAKRGQDVALRCDPISGHVSLFWYQQALGQGPEFLTYFQNEAQLDKSGLPSDRFFAERPEGSVSTLKIQRTQQEDSAVYLCASSPGLAGRLTDTQYFGPGTRLTVL.

This chain uses TRBV11-2 with TRBJ2-5, with a tentative D call TRBD1 (6 bases). From germline, CDR1 is SGHAT and CDR2 FQNNGV. The CDR3 has 14 residues. Trimming cost V 3 bases and J 2 bases, with 10 bases left between them. CDR3 in DNA: TGTGCCAGCAGCTTCAGGACAGCACAAGAGACCCAGTACTTC. Amino acids: CASSFRTAQETQYF.

The chain couples TRBV6-2 or TRBV6-3 to TRBJ2-1, with D perhaps assigned TRBD1 or TRBD2 (5 bases each). There are 16 residues in the CDR3. From germline, CDR1 is MNHEY and CDR2 SVGEGT. The V end was cut by 0 bases, the J end by 8 bases, with 17 bases between. Written as DNA, the CDR3 is TGTGCCAGCAGTTACTCATGGGACCCTCGGCGATATGAGCAGTTCTTC. This sequence encodes CASSYSWDPRRYEQFF.